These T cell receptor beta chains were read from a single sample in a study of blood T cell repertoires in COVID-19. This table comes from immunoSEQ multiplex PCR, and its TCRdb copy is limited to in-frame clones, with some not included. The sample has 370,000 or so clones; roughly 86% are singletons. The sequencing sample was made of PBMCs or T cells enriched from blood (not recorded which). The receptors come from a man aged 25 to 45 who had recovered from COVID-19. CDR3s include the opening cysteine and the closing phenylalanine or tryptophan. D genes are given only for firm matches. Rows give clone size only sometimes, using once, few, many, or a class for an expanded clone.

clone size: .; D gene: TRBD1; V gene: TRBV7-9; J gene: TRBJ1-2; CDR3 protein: CASSWTGDRGHGYTF; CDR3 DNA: TGTGCCAGCAGCTGGACAGGGGACAGGGGACATGGCTACACCTTC
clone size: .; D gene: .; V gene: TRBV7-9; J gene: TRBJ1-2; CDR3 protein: CASSPDGGGVRGYTF; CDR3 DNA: TGTGCCAGCAGCCCAGATGGGGGGGGAGTGCGAGGCTACACCTTC
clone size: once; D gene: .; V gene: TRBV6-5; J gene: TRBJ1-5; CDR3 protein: CASSYSWTLNQPQHF; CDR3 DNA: TGTGCCAGCAGTTACTCTTGGACACTAAATCAGCCCCAGCATTTT
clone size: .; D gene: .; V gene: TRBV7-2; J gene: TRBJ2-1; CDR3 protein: CASSPPGAYNEQFF; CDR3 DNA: TGTGCCAGCAGCCCCCCTGGAGCCTACAATGAGCAGTTCTTC
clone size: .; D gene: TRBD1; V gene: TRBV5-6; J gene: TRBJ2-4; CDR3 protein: CASSTPGQGKNIQYF; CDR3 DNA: TGTGCCAGCAGTACCCCGGGACAGGGCAAAAACATTCAGTACTTC
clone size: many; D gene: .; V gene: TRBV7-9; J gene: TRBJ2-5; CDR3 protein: CATPAYTDSGGETQYF; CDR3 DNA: TGTGCCACTCCGGCCTATACCGACTCCGGGGGTGAGACCCAGTACTTC
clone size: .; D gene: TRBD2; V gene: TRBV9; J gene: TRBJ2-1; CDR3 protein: CASSGNSGLSYNEQFF; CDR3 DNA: TGTGCCAGCAGCGGAAATAGCGGGCTCTCCTACAATGAGCAGTTCTTC
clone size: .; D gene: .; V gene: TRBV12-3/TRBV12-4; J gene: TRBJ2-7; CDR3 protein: CASSLRFSDEQYF; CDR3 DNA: TGTGCCAGCAGTTTACGGTTTTCGGACGAGCAGTACTTC
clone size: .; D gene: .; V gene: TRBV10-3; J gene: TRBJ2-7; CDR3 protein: CAISESTAYEQYF; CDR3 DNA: TGTGCCATCAGTGAGTCGACTGCGTACGAGCAGTACTTC
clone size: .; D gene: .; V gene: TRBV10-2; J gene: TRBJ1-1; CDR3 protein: CASSKSQGIAEAFF; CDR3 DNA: TGCGCCAGCTCCAAATCTCAGGGGATCGCTGAAGCTTTCTTT
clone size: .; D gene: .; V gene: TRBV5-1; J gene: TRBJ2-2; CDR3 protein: CASSLVRTTNTGELFF; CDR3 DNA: TGCGCCAGCAGCTTGGTTCGGACTACGAACACCGGGGAGCTGTTTTTT
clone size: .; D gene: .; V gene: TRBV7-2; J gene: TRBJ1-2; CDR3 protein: CASSSPQSGRWQYGYTF; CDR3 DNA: TGTGCCAGCAGCTCCCCGCAAAGCGGGCGCTGGCAATATGGCTACACCTTC
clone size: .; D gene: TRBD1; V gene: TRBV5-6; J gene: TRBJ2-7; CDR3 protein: CASSGAGGAYEQYF; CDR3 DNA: TGTGCCAGCAGTGGGGCAGGGGGCGCCTACGAGCAGTACTTC
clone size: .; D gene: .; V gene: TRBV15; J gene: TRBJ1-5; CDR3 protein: CATSRDQGQPQHF; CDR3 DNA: TGTGCCACCAGCAGAGATCAGGGTCAGCCCCAGCATTTT
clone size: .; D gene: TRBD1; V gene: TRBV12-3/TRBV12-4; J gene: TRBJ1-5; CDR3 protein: CASRGQGDSPQHF; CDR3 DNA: TGTGCCAGCAGAGGACAGGGTGATTCGCCCCAGCATTTT
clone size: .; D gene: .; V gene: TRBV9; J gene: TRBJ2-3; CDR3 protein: CASSVEGGDRTDTQYF; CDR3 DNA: TGTGCCAGCAGCGTAGAAGGAGGGGATAGGACAGATACGCAGTATTTT
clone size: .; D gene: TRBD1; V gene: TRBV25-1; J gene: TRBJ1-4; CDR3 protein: CASSGTGFGRINEKLFF; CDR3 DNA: TGTGCCAGCAGTGGGACAGGGTTTGGACGCATTAATGAAAAACTGTTTTTT
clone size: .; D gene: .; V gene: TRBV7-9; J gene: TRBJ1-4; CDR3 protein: CASSPVNEKLFF; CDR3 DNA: TGTGCCAGCAGCCCCGTAAATGAAAAACTGTTTTTT
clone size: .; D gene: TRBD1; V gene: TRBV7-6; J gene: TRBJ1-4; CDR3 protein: CASSIFSGDRGNEKLFF; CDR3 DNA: TGTGCCAGCAGCATCTTCAGTGGGGACAGGGGGAATGAAAAACTGTTTTTT
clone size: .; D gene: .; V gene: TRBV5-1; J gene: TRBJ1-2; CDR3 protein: CASSPDTVYGYTF; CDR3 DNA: TGCGCCAGCAGCCCGGACACGGTCTATGGCTACACCTTC
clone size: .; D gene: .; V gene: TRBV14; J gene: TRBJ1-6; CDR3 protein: CASSQESAGYNSPLHF; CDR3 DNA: TGTGCCAGCAGCCAAGAATCGGCGGGGTATAATTCACCCCTCCACTTT
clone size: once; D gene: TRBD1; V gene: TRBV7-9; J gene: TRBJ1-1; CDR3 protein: CASSLGGTAEAFF; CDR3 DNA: TGTGCCAGCAGCTTAGGGGGGACAGCTGAAGCTTTCTTT
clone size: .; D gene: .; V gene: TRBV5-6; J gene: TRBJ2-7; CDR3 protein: CASSLGSGRGYEQYF; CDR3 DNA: TGTGCCAGCAGCCTCGGATCCGGAAGAGGCTACGAGCAGTACTTC
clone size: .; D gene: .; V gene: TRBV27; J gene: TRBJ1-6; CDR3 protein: CASSYFGGNSPLHF; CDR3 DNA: TGTGCCAGCAGTTACTTCGGGGGGAATTCACCCCTCCACTTT
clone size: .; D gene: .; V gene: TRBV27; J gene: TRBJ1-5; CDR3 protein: CASRTFRGDQPQHF; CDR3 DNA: TGTGCCAGCAGGACTTTCAGGGGCGATCAGCCCCAGCATTTT
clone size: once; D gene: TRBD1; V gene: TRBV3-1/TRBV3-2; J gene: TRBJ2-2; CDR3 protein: CASRQQATGINTGELFF; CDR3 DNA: TGTGCCAGCAGACAGCAAGCGACAGGGATCAACACCGGGGAGCTGTTTTTT
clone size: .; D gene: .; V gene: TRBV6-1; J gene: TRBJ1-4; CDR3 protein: CASSVSRTATNEKLFF; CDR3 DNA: TGTGCCAGCAGTGTAAGTCGGACAGCAACTAATGAAAAACTGTTTTTT
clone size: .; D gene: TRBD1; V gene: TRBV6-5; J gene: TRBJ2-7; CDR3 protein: CASSPGQSYEQYF; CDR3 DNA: TGTGCCAGCAGCCCGGGACAGAGTTACGAGCAGTACTTC
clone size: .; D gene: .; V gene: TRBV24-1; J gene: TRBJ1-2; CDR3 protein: CATSDSGDGYTF; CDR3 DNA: TGTGCCACCAGTGATTCGGGTGATGGCTACACCTTC
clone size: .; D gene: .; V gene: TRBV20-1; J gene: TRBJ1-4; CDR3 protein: CSASYQDNEKLFF; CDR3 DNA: TGCAGTGCTAGTTACCAGGATAATGAAAAACTGTTTTTT
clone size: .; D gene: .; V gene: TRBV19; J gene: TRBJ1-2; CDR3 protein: CASRTRDGDGYTF; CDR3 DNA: TGTGCCAGCCGCACCAGGGATGGGGATGGCTACACCTTC
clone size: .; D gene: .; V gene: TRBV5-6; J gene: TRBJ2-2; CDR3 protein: CASSLSFRVVGELFF; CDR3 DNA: TGTGCCAGCAGCTTAAGTTTCCGGGTCGTCGGGGAGCTGTTTTTT
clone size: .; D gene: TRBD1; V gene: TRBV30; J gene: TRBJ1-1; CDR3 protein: CAWNRDRGAGEAFF; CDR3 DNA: TGTGCCTGGAACAGGGACAGGGGGGCAGGTGAAGCTTTCTTT
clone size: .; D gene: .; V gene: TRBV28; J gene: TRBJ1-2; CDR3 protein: CASSTTATNYGYTF; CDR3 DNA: TGTGCCAGCAGTACGACAGCAACGAACTATGGCTACACCTTC
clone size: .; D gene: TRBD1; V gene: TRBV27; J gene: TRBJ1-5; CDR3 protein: CASSQDRYSNQPQHF; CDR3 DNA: TGTGCCAGCAGTCAGGACAGGTATAGCAATCAGCCCCAGCATTTT
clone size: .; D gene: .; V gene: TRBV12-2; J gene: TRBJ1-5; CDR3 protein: CASRQGGRQPQHF; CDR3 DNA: TGTGCAAGTCGTCAAGGGGGCCGGCAGCCCCAGCATTTT
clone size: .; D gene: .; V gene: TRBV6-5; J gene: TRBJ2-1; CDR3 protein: CASSTGTSSYNEQFF; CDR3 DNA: TGTGCCAGCAGTACAGGGACAAGCTCCTACAATGAGCAGTTCTTC
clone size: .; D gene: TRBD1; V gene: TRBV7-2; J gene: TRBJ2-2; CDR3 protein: CASSSTGGNGELFF; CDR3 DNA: TGTGCCAGCAGCTCGACAGGGGGCAACGGGGAGCTGTTTTTT
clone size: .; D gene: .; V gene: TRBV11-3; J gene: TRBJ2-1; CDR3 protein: CASSLDRGPSFLSNEQFF; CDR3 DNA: TGTGCCAGCAGCTTAGATCGTGGGCCGTCTTTTTTGTCCAATGAGCAGTTCTTC
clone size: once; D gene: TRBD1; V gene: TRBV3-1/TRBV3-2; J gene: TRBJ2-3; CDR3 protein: CASSLIRDRATDTQYF; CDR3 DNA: TGTGCCAGCAGCCTCATCCGGGACAGGGCCACAGATACGCAGTATTTT
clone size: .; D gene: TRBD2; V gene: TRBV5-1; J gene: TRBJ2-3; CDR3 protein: CASRPSGGPDTQYF; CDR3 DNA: TGCGCCAGCAGGCCCAGCGGGGGGCCAGATACGCAGTATTTT
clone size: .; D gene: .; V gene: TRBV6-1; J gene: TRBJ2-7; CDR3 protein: CASSEWTALRQYF; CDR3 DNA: TGTGCCAGCAGTGAGTGGACAGCATTAAGGCAGTACTTC
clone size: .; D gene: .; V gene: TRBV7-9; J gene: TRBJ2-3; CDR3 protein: CASSPSRDIYTDTQYF; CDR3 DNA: TGTGCCAGCAGCCCGTCCCGGGACATCTACACAGATACGCAGTATTTT
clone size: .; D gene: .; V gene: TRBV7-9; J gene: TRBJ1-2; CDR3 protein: CASGQLGNYGYTF; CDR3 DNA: TGTGCCAGTGGACAGTTGGGTAACTATGGCTACACCTTC
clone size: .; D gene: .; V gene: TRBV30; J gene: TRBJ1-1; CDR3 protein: CAWRNLRDTRNTEAFF; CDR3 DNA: TGTGCCTGGAGGAACCTACGGGACACTAGGAACACTGAAGCTTTCTTT
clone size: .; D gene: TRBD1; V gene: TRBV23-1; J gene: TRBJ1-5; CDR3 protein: CASSQKDRGRIGSNQPQHF; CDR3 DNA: TGCGCCAGCAGTCAAAAGGACAGGGGGCGAATTGGGAGCAATCAGCCCCAGCATTTT
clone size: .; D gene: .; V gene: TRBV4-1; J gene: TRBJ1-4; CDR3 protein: CASSHPGSFGEKLFF; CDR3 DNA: TGCGCCAGCAGCCACCCGGGTTCCTTCGGGGAAAAACTGTTTTTT
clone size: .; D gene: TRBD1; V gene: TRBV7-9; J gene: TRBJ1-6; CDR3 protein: CASSSGTGYSPLHF; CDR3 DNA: TGTGCCAGCAGCTCCGGGACAGGGTATTCACCCCTCCACTTT
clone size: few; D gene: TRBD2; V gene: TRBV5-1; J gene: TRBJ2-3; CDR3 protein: CASSRTSGGTTSTDTQYF; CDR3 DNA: TGCGCCAGCAGTCGGACTAGCGGGGGTACGACTAGCACAGATACGCAGTATTTT
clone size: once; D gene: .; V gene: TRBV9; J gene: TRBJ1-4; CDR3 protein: CASSEELMREKLFF; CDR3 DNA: TGTGCCAGCAGCGAAGAACTAATGAGGGAAAAACTGTTTTTT
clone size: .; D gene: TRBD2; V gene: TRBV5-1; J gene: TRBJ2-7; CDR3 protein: CASSRTSGLYEQYF; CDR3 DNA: TGCGCCAGCAGTCGGACTAGCGGACTCTACGAGCAGTACTTC
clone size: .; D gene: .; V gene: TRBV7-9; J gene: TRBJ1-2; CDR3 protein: CASSPKIEISYGYTF; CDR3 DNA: TGTGCCAGCAGCCCAAAGATAGAGATATCCTATGGCTACACCTTC
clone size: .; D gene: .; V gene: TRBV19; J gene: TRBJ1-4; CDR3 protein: CASRGFTTNEKLFF; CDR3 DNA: TGTGCCTCGAGAGGGTTCACAACTAATGAAAAACTGTTTTTT
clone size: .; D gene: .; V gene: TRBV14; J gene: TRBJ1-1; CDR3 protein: CASSGRGMNTEAFF; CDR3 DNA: TGTGCCAGCAGCGGCCGGGGGATGAACACTGAAGCTTTCTTT
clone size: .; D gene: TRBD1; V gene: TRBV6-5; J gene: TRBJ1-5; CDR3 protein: CASRTGGLNQPQHF; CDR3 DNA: TGTGCCAGCAGGACAGGGGGCCTCAATCAGCCCCAGCATTTT